A selection of T cell receptor beta chains follows, all from one sample in a study of molecular identifiers for immune sequencing clone quantification. TCRdb fed the PCR reads into MiXCR, producing one record per CDR3 protein. The sample carries some 10,000 distinct CDR3 sequences, about a sixth recorded once. Sample: naive CD8+ T cells from blood, with Jurkat cell RNA spiked in. These receptors were collected from a human donor in good health. Some libraries in this study had Jurkat cell RNA spiked in. Both conserved end residues are part of each CDR3. D genes are given only for firm matches. A row's size may be missing; if present it is once, few, many or a size class.

>.|TRBJ1-2|TRBV7-2|medium-sized
TGTGCCAGCAGTCCAGATCCCACCTATAACTATGGCTACACCTTC
CASSPDPTYNYGYTF
>.|TRBJ2-7|TRBV3-1|medium-sized
TGTGCCAGCAGCCTGGGAGGCTATGGACTCGAGCAGTACTTC
CASSLGGYGLEQYF
>TRBD1|TRBJ1-1|TRBV15|medium-sized
TGTGCCACCAGCGCCAGTCCGGGACAGGGGGCTGTAAGCACTGAAGCTTTCTTT
CATSASPGQGAVSTEAFF
>TRBD2|TRBJ2-1|TRBV20-1|once
TGCAGTGCTCTAGAAGGACTAGCGGGAGCGGGGTCCTACAATGAGCAGTTCTTC
CSALEGLAGAGSYNEQFF
>.|TRBJ2-7|TRBV20-1|medium-sized
TGCAGTGCTAGCCTAAACAGGGCCGAAGACTCCTACGAGCAGTACTTC
CSASLNRAEDSYEQYF
>.|TRBJ2-3|TRBV4-1|medium-sized
TGCGCCAGCAGCCAATATTCTCACGCGGATACGCAGTATTTT
CASSQYSHADTQYF
>TRBD1|TRBJ1-4|TRBV29-1|.
TGCAGCGCCGGAGCGGACAGGGTGAATGAAAAACCGTTTTTT
CSAGADRVNEKPFF
>.|TRBJ1-1|TRBV11-2|.
TGTGCCAGCAGCCGCAAGGGCACTGAAGCTTTCTTT
CASSRKGTEAFF
>TRBD2|TRBJ2-1|TRBV20-1|medium-sized
TGCAGTGCCGAGACCGGGACTAGCGGGTACAATGAGCAGTTCTTC
CSAETGTSGYNEQFF
>TRBD1|TRBJ1-2|TRBV20-1|.
TGCAGTGCTAGATCGGACAGGGGGGGCTATGGCTACACCTTC
CSARSDRGGYGYTF
>.|TRBJ1-2|TRBV11-3|many
TGTGCCAGCAGCTACCGAGCTACTAACTATGGCTACACCTTC
CASSYRATNYGYTF
>.|TRBJ2-3|TRBV4-3|.
TGCGCCAGCAGCCAGCCCCTGGGGGACACAGATACGCAGTACTTT
CASSQPLGDTDTQYF
>.|TRBJ2-1|TRBV12-3/TRBV12-4|many
TGTGCCAGCAGTTTAATAGACTTTAACAATGAGCAGTTCTTC
CASSLIDFNNEQFF
>TRBD1|TRBJ2-7|TRBV7-9|many
TGTGCCAGCAGCTTAGGACAGGGGTTTAGCTACGAGCAGTACTTC
CASSLGQGFSYEQYF
>.|TRBJ1-4|TRBV10-3|.
TGTGCCATCAGCGGGGACGGGGAAAATGAAAAACTGTGTTTT
CAISGDGENEKLCF
>.|TRBJ2-5|TRBV6-5|medium-sized
TGTGCCAGCAGCCCACTAGGACTCGGAGAGACCCAGTACTTC
CASSPLGLGETQYF
>.|TRBJ1-6|TRBV7-8|medium-sized
TGTGCCAGCAGCTTTAGTCTAATGCCCCTGGATTCACCCCTCCACTTT
CASSFSLMPLDSPLHF
>TRBD2|TRBJ2-5|TRBV13|few
TGTGCCAGCAGCTTTCCCGGACTAGCGGGAGGTCCTAAGACCCAGTACTTC
CASSFPGLAGGPKTQYF
>.|TRBJ1-1|TRBV18|many
TGTGCCAGCTCACCACAGGGACCGCCGACTGAAGCTTTCTTT
CASSPQGPPTEAFF
>.|TRBJ2-3|TRBV29-1|large
TGCAGCGTTTCGACCGTGGGCCGCACAGATACGCAGTATTTT
CSVSTVGRTDTQYF
>TRBD2|TRBJ2-3|TRBV3-1|medium-sized
TGTGCCAGCAGCCAACAATTTGGACTAGCGGACACAGATACGCAGTATTTT
CASSQQFGLADTDTQYF
>.|TRBJ1-2|TRBV7-2|.
TGTGTCAGCAGCTCAACAGGAAAAAGCAACTATGGCAACACCTTC
CVSSSTGKSNYGNTF
>.|TRBJ2-3|TRBV11-1|many
TGTGCCAGCAGGGGGTTGGCGTGGGGCCCAGATACGCAGTATTTT
CASRGLAWGPDTQYF
>.|TRBJ1-1|TRBV29-1|medium-sized
TGCAGCGTTGAAAGGGAGGACGGCACTGAAGCTTTCTTT
CSVEREDGTEAFF
>.|TRBJ2-7|TRBV27|many
TGTGCCAGCAGTTTAACCGGGACACGGCACGAGCAGTACTTC
CASSLTGTRHEQYF
>.|TRBJ2-2|TRBV21-1|medium-sized
TGTGCCAGCAGCAAAAAACTAGCGGGATTCACCGGGGAGCTGTTTTTT
CASSKKLAGFTGELFF
>.|TRBJ2-2|TRBV30|.
TGTGCCTGGAGCGGCCCCTATACCGGGGAGCTGTTTTTT
CAWSGPYTGELFF
>.|TRBJ1-4|TRBV7-9|medium-sized
TGTGCCGGCAAAACGACGGGGGGAAGGAGAGAGAATGAAAAACTGTTTTTT
CAGKTTGGRRENEKLFF
>.|TRBJ2-3|TRBV7-8|medium-sized
TGTGCCAGCAGCTTCCTATCGAGCGAAGGGGCGCAGTATTTT
CASSFLSSEGAQYF
>.|TRBJ2-3|TRBV4-3|medium-sized
TGCGCCAGCAGCCAGTCCCTGGGGGACACAGATACGCAGTATTTT
CASSQSLGDTDTQYF
>TRBD2|TRBJ2-7|TRBV7-2|medium-sized
TGTGCCAGCAGCTTACTTTTGGGACTAGCCCAGTACGAGCAGTACTTC
CASSLLLGLAQYEQYF
>.|TRBJ2-3|TRBV18|medium-sized
TGTGCCAGCTCAACACCAGGACAGGATACGCAGTATTTT
CASSTPGQDTQYF
>TRBD1|TRBJ1-1|TRBV7-9|medium-sized
TGTGCCAGCAGCTCCGGCAAAGGGGGCATTACTGAAGCTTTCTTT
CASSSGKGGITEAFF
>.|TRBJ2-5|TRBV5-6|many
TGTGCCAGCAGCTTGTCGCTCCAAGAGACCCAGTACTTC
CASSLSLQETQYF